This TCR beta chain was profiled in a study of cytomegalovirus exposure and HLA in healthy donors (dated by TCRdb to between 2016 and 2019). For the study in its entirety: In an earlier analysis of around 540 of the donors, 250 to 350 Gb of sequence data and 90 million to 130 million unique TCR beta sequences from about 190 million T cells were reported. Around 320 gigabases of sequencing data and around 87 million unique TCR sequences were included in an early release covering around 650 HLA-typed donors. Of the 398 genotyped donors, 65% to 90% were placed in the genetic ancestry cluster associated with self-reported Caucasian donors. The study aimed to test whether cataloging public T cell receptors could reveal signatures of past pathogen exposure. Using immunosequencing, the study profiled T cell repertoires from 666 subjects and related those repertoires to cytomegalovirus serostatus. Along with the approximately 700-subject first cohort, a separate validation cohort of over a hundred different subjects was used. The study combined high-throughput TCR immunosequencing, statistical association of individual TCRs with disease status, and machine learning to predict cytomegalovirus infection status. A later analysis re-examined previously published TCR beta repertoires from 600 to 700 donors and added high-resolution HLA genotyping to investigate patterns of TCR occurrence. Rather than using new phenotypic data, the later analysis identified candidate immune exposures from TCR beta sequences and from how often those sequences occurred across donors. An earlier analysis of several hundred of the donors used high-throughput TCR beta sequencing to judge whether each TCR beta V gene segment behaved as functional or pseudogenic. Donor age, sex, ethnicity and CMV serostatus were collected together with the repertoire data. Genome-wide SNP genotypes for about 55% of the roughly 670 donors were used in a later genetic analysis, which treated that subset as a discovery cohort. Every discovery cohort repertoire had been produced on one sequencing platform. Class I and class II HLA loci were covered by the typing at four-digit resolution. The number of typed donors differed by locus: about 620-640 for A, B, C, DRB1 and DQB1; 500 to 550 for DQA1; 606 for DPA1; and around 470 for DPB1. Because of strong linkage in the cohort, a handful of DR-DQ haplotypes were treated as single units for association and clustering. Across around 400 genotyped donors of the cohort, an average of about 240,000 unique TCR beta nucleotide sequences per donor were sequenced, and roughly 20% of those sequences were non-productive.

On this clone: The specificity of this receptor is unknown. Mismatch with germline at one junction end may stem from a read error.

Receptor amplification or capture employed the immunoSEQ multiplex PCR assay. A mixture of 60 forward primers for TCR Vbeta segments and 13 reverse primers for TCR Jbeta segments was used in the multiplex PCR. Amplification of the CDR3 region of rearranged TCR beta genes was performed with a multiplex PCR assay on genomic DNA. On the Illumina HiSeq System, the amplified TCR beta libraries were sequenced as 87-base-pair reads. Per the original workflow: A later analysis tallied roughly 80 million unique TCR beta chains across the 700 or so repertoires, and approximately 12 million of those chains were shared by two or more donors. A nearest-neighbor algorithm error-corrected the raw reads and collapsed the reads into unique sequences, merging closely related sequences to remove PCR and sequencing errors. V, D and J gene segments were assigned by aligning CDR3 sequences to IMGT reference sequences. For a sequence to be retained, a match of at least six nucleotides to both a V gene segment and a J gene segment was required. Rearrangements were classified as productive when the CDR3 lacked stop codons and remained in frame with V and J, and all other rearrangements were classified as non-productive. Following IMGT convention, CDR3 was defined as the stretch from the second conserved V-encoded cysteine to the conserved J-encoded phenylalanine. In an earlier analysis of 500 to 650 of the donors, sequences lacking an unambiguous match to a single V gene segment were excluded. An earlier analysis of about 600 of the donors called V segments functional above 56.7% productive rearrangements and segregating when the between-donor standard deviation exceeded 5%. A statistical classification framework was developed to diagnose cytomegalovirus status using the catalog of TCR beta chain sequences. A later analysis assigned V and J genes by comparing TCR nucleotide sequences with IMGT/GENE-DB human TR gene sequences. Using the TCRdist pipeline, a later analysis assigned CDR3 sequences along with most-parsimonious VDJ recombination scenarios. A later analysis defined each TCR beta chain by its CDR3 amino acid sequence plus V-gene family, and excluded reads lacking a unique V-gene family. A later analysis removed several hundred highly shared, low-generation-probability nucleotide sequences to deal with suspected cross-contamination and a sequencing artifact. A later analysis calculated a clonal expansion index for each public chain from normalized within-repertoire ranks of inferred template counts. In a later analysis, generation probabilities were computed with a VDJ recombination model fitted to out-of-frame rearrangements, and the resulting probabilities were checked against IGoR. A later analysis scored TCR-TCR, TCR-HLA and TCR-CMV co-occurrence with hypergeometric tests, applying a repertoire-size bias correction to TCR pairs. In a later analysis, false discovery rates were estimated by permuting HLA or CMV assignments 20 times. In a later analysis, co-occurring TCRs were grouped using DBSCAN, with TCRdist sequence similarity added in when clustering inside HLA-allele-positive subsets. Repertoires with fewer than 30,000 or more than 120,000 public chains, plus five repertoires with anomalous nucleotide sharing, were excluded from co-occurrence clustering. Sourced from immuneACCESS, this table was stored by TCRdb with only in-frame sequences that have V and J called. A share of the clones is absent; for the studies checked, an unresolved V gene accounts for under half, and the remainder has no known explanation. Clone size and the V and J calls come from that table; the DNA yielded D and trimming. In all, the sample holds approximately 100,000 clones, and about three quarters of those were seen once. The top ten constitute roughly 8.8% of the sample.

From cysteine to phenylalanine, the CDR3 is 14 amino acids long. Left in the record is the CDR3 DNA by itself, 42 bases read in frame from the first base. From the germline V gene, CDR1 is MNHEY and CDR2 is SVGAGI. What the authors observed across the whole study: In vitro tests confirmed that a few of the cytomegalovirus-associated TCR beta chains recognize cytomegalovirus antigens. The cohort was sequenced for TCR beta chains only, and without alpha or paired-chain data the features that could be detected were limited. A later genetic analysis reported fewer N-insertions in productive TCRs among donors in an Asian-associated ancestry cluster than the roughly 700-donor mean. About 17 rarely observed V segments, including chromosome 9 orphons, were excluded from the earlier analysis of a few hundred of the donors because counts were too low. A further reported finding was that TCR beta sequences accurately predicted the HLA-A and HLA-B alleles for most subjects in the first cohort. In an earlier analysis of several hundred of the donors, most TCR beta V segments were observed in productive rearrangements about 90% or about 30% of the time, broadly matching IMGT annotations. Because the 87-base-pair reads could not distinguish some IMGT-functional V segments, including TRBV6-2 and TRBV6-3, those segments were excluded. The presence/absence analyses assumed that sequencing depth was roughly uniform across donors, and that assumption may not be true. A group of highly shared sequence variants was considered likely to be a technical artifact of the sequencing pipeline. In a later analysis, most CMV-associated TCR beta chains were found to appear HLA-restricted, with HLA associations seemingly driven largely by CMV exposure. Across donors, most TCR sequences were observed very rarely, whereas some public TCRs were present in many individuals. An association between a missense DCLRE1C variant and V-gene and J-gene trimming of TCR beta chains was found in a later genetic analysis and replicated in an independent cohort. Immune exposure information for the cohort was limited to CMV serostatus. In a later analysis, more than 15,000 TCR beta sequences were associated with specific HLA alleles at a false discovery rate of 0.05. The authors suggested that the approach could potentially be extended to other disease states and immunological phenotypes. Linkage disequilibrium might explain the correlated functional status among segregating V segments, but an unknown experimental factor could not be ruled out. In a later analysis, several top co-occurrence clusters were reported to appear linked to parvovirus B19, influenza, CMV and Epstein-Barr virus. Assigning TCR associations to individual alleles was difficult when HLA alleles, especially DR and DQ, strongly co-occurred. Because some donors lacked HLA typing at each locus, the association tests relied only on the typed subset. The study listed approximately 150 TCR beta chains as associated with cytomegalovirus. A later analysis found that HLA-associated TCR beta chains were more clonally expanded and had lower generation probabilities than equally common non-associated chains. In a later analysis, the rate of TCR association differed among HLA loci, with DRB1 alleles having the most associated TCRs and HLA-C alleles having the fewest. Cytomegalovirus status was reported to be diagnosed by the classifier with high specificity and sensitivity in both the original and validation cohorts.

In total, 600 or so healthy bone marrow donors made up the cohort. All cohort members were sampled while nominally healthy, although unrecorded immune exposures were likely present. CMV serostatus was recorded as positive for just under 300 and negative for about 50% of the roughly 700 cohort members, whereas no CMV serostatus was recorded for the donor in question. A peripheral blood sample was provided by each donor, and peripheral blood mononuclear cells were used for TCR beta sequencing. The Qiagen DNeasy Blood Extraction Kit was used to extract genomic DNA from the blood cell samples. This clonotype was obtained from a human donor in good health. The receptor chain draws on TRBV6-5 and TRBJ1-2; 7 middle bases align to TRBD1. What was sequenced was PBMCs. CDR3 reads: CTSSSRQGLGGYTF. The nucleotides are TGTACCAGCAGTTCCAGACAGGGTCTAGGAGGCTACACCTTC.